The 9 T cell receptor beta chains below all came from one sample that was sequenced in a study of T cell changes during pregnancy in multiple sclerosis. The table came from immunoSEQ multiplex PCR; TCRdb's copy has only in-frame clones and leaves some out. The sample lists about 17,000 clones; about 84% were seen once. This specimen consisted of CD8+ T cells from peripheral blood mononuclear cells, obtained after pregnancy. The receptors were gathered from a female donor with multiple sclerosis, enrolled in a pregnancy study.

This clone was observed a single time. V usage is TRBV27 and J usage is TRBJ1-5, with D unclear. The CDR3 runs to 13 residues. Germline V gene data show CDR1 as MNHEY and CDR2 as SMNVEV (reference sequence). Trimming took 3 bases from V and 2 from J, leaving 5 bases between them. The CDR3 nucleotides are TGTGCCAGCAGTTTTTCTCGCAATCAGCCCCAGCATTTT. Protein: CASSFSRNQPQHF.

This chain links TRBV5-1 with TRBJ2-7; 7 bases are shared with TRBD1. V shed 2 bases, J shed 3 bases, and the junction held 5 bases outside the gene matches. The CDR3 has 14 amino acids. The germline V gene encodes CDR1 SGHRS and CDR2 YFSETQ. The CDR3 DNA reads TGCGCCAGCAGCTTAAGGGGGCGCTTCTACGAGCAGTACTTC. Translating gives CASSLRGRFYEQYF.

The gene calls are TRBV6-6 and TRBJ1-1; D remains unclear. V lost 6 bases and J lost 0, with 11 bases in between. In germline, CDR1 is MNHNY, CDR2 SVGAGI (reference sequence). The CDR3 is 14 amino acids. The CDR3 loop reads CASSQLTMNTEAFF. The DNA for the CDR3 is TGTGCCAGCAGCCAACTCACCATGAACACTGAAGCTTTCTTT.

The gene calls are TRBV7-9 and TRBJ2-1, with 11 positions matching TRBD1. CDR3 size: 15 residues. Germline trimming cut 7 bases from V and 7 bases from J; bases unmatched to any gene: 9. Germline CDR1 is SEHNR and CDR2 is FQNEAQ (reference sequence). In nucleotides, the CDR3 is TGTGCCAGCACCAAATACGGACAGGGGGCAAATGAGCAGTTCTTC. This codes for CASTKYGQGANEQFF.

The V gene is TRBV7-9, the J gene TRBJ1-2; D ambiguous. V shed 1 base and J shed 8 bases, with 14 bases lying between them. CDR3 length: 14 amino acids. CDR1 and CDR2 (germline): SEHNR, FQNEAQ (reference sequence). DNA of the CDR3: TGTGCCAGCAGCTTAGAGGCCAGGTTGGTCGGCTACACCTTC. Translation gives CASSLEARLVGYTF. Together with reference TRBV7-9 and TRBJ1-2, the CDR3 gives the full variable domain: DTGVSQNPRHKITKRGQNVTFRCDPISEHNRLYWYRQTLGQGPEFLTYFQNEAQLEKSRLLSDRFSAERPKGSFSTLEIQRTEQGDSAMYLCASSLEARLVGYTFGSGTRLTVV.

This clone was detected a few times. The chain employs TRBV6-6 and TRBJ2-1; a possible D gene is TRBD2 (6 bases). Trimming removed 0 bases from V and 4 bases from J, with 13 bases in between. There are 16 residues in the CDR3. Germline V gene data show CDR1 as MNHNY and CDR2 as SVGAGI (reference sequence). The CDR3 nucleotides read TGTGCCAGCAGTTACTCGGCGGGGCGGAATTACAATGAGCAGTTCTTC. Amino acids: CASSYSAGRNYNEQFF.

This sequence joins TRBV11-2 and TRBJ1-2; no firm D call. This CDR3 spans 16 amino acids. Trimming removed 2 bases from V and 6 bases from J, with 19 bases in between. Germline V gene lookup returns CDR1 SGHAT and CDR2 FQNNGV. CDR3 DNA: TGTGCCAGCAGCTTAACCCCTCACCCGGTCGCTGATGGCTACACCTTC. It translates to CASSLTPHPVADGYTF.

This chain joins TRBV28 and TRBJ2-7, with 14 positions matching TRBD2. There are 21 residues in the CDR3. The V and J ends lost 5 bases and 0 bases, in that order; junction bases with no gene match: 18. CDR1 and CDR2 (germline): MDHEN, SYDVKM. The CDR3 coding sequence is TGTGCCAGCAGTAAGGACAGGGCTCGGACTAGCGGGAGGCAACGCTCCTACGAGCAGTACTTC. Its translation: CASSKDRARTSGRQRSYEQYF.

The chain is built from TRBV28 and TRBJ1-5; TRBD1 matches at 9 bases. The CDR3 is made up of 14 amino acids. V gave up 6 bases and J gave up 2 bases; unmatched junction bases: 2. Per the germline V gene, CDR1 is MDHEN and CDR2 is SYDVKM. The CDR3 coding sequence is TGTGCCAGCAGCACAGGGGGCGGCAATCAGCCCCAGCATTTT. Translation gives CASSTGGGNQPQHF. Drawing the rest from reference TRBV28 and TRBJ1-5, the complete variable domain is DVKVTQSSRYLVKRTGEKVFLECVQDMDHENMFWYRQDPGLGLRLIYFSYDVKMKEKGDIPEGYSVSREKKERFSLILESASTNQTSMYLCASSTGGGNQPQHFGDGTRLSIL.